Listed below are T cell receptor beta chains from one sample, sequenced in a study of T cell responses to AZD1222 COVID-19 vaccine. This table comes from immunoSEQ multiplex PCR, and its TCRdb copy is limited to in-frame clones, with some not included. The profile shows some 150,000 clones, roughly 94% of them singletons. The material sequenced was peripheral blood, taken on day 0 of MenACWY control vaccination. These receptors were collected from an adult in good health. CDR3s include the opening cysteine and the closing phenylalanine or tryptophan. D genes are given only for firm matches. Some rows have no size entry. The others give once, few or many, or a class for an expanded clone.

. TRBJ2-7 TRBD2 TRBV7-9 TGTGCCAGCCAAAATACCGGGACTAGCGGGATCCCCTACGAGCAGTACTTC CASQNTGTSGIPYEQYF
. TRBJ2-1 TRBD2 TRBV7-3 TGTGCCAGCAGCATCCTAGGACTAGCGGACAATGAGCAGTTCTTC CASSILGLADNEQFF
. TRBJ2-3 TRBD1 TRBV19 TGTGCCAGTAGTAAGGGGGCGCGAGATACGCAGTATTTT CASSKGARDTQYF
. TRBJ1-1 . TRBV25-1 TGTGCCAGCAGTCTTCCGGGCCAGAAGAACACTGAAGCTTTCTTT CASSLPGQKNTEAFF
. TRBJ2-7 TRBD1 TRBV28 TGTGCCAGCAGACGAGAACGGGACAGGGGGAGCGAGCAGTACTTC CASRRERDRGSEQYF
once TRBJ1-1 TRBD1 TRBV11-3 TGTGCCAGCAGCTCCCAGGACAGGGTAGCTTTCTTT CASSSQDRVAFF
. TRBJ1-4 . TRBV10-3 TGTGCCATCAGTGCCGCCAAGGGAGCTTTGGGTGAAAAACTGTTTTTT CAISAAKGALGEKLFF
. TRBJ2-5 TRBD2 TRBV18 TGTGCCAGCTCACCTTCGGGACTAGCGACAGAGACCCAGTACTTC CASSPSGLATETQYF
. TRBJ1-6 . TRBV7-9 TGTGCCAGCAGCTTGGGGAGCTCCTATAATTCACCCCTCCACTTT CASSLGSSYNSPLHF
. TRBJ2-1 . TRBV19 TGTGCCAGTAACCCTGTGAATGAGCAGTTCTTC CASNPVNEQFF
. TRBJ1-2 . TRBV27 TGTGCCAGCGGATTTAACACAAACTATGGCTACACCTTC CASGFNTNYGYTF
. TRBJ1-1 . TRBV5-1 TGCGCCAGCAGCTTGGTACCGGAGAGCACTGAAGCTTTCTTT CASSLVPESTEAFF
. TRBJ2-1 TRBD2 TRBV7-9 TGTGCCAGCTCACCGGCGGCTAGCGGGAGTTCGCAGTTCTTC CASSPAASGSSQFF
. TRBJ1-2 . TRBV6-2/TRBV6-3 TGTGCCAGCAGTTACGGCATTAACTATGGCTACACCTTC CASSYGINYGYTF
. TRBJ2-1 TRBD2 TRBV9 TGTGCCAGCAGCGGGGGACTAGGGTACAATGAGCAGTTCTTC CASSGGLGYNEQFF
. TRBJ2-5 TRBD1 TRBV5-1 TGCGCCAGCAGCGCTGGGACAGGGGGTTCTTTGGAGACCCAGTACTTC CASSAGTGGSLETQYF
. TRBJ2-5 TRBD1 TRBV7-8 TGTGCCAGCAGCTTAAGGACAGGGGTAGAGACCCAGTACTTC CASSLRTGVETQYF
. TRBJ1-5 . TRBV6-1 TGTGCCAGCAGTGAAGGGCGAGGAAATCAGCCCCAGCATTTT CASSEGRGNQPQHF
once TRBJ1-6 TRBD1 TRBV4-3 TGCGCCAGCCGAGTCAGGGGGGTTTCACCCCTCCACTTT CASRVRGVSPLHF
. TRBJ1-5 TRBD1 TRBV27 TGTGCCAGCAGTTTACGGGGTTGGGGACAGGGGGTCTTGGTAGGCAATCAGCCCCAGCATTTT CASSLRGWGQGVLVGNQPQHF
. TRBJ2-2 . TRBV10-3 TGTGCCACCTCACCGGCCGGGGAGCTGTTTTTT CATSPAGELFF
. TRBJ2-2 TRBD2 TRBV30 TGTGCCTGGGCACGACTAGCGGGAGGAAGGGCCGGGGAGCTGTTTTTT CAWARLAGGRAGELFF
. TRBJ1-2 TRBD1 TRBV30 TGTGCCTGGGGTGGACAGGGCTATGGCTACACCTTC CAWGGQGYGYTF
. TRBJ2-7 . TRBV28 TGTGCCAGCAGTTCCAGGGAGCAGTACTTC CASSSREQYF
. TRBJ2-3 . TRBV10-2 TGCGCCAGCAGTGGGGGGACACACACAGATACGCAGTATTTT CASSGGTHTDTQYF
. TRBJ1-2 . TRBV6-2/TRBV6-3 TGTGCCAGCAGTTACGATTCCGTGACCGTAGGAGGTGGCTACACCTTC CASSYDSVTVGGGYTF
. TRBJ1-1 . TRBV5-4 TGTGCCAGCAGCTTGAAGACAGGACCGAACACTGAAGCTTTCTTT CASSLKTGPNTEAFF
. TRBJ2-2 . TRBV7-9 TGTGCCAGCAGCGTCTCCGGGCCTACGACCGGGGAGCTGTTTTTT CASSVSGPTTGELFF
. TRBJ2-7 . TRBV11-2 TGTGCCAGCAGCTTAGATGGGAGAGCCAGCTCCTACGAGCAGTACTTC CASSLDGRASSYEQYF
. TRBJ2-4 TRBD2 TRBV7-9 TGTGCCAGCAGCTCCCGTGTCGCGCGGGAGGGTTCGGGCATTCAGTACTTC CASSSRVAREGSGIQYF
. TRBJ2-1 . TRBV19 TGTGCCAGTTCCCCGGACGGGGACCCGACCTACAATGAGCAGTTCTTC CASSPDGDPTYNEQFF
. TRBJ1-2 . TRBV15 TGTGCCACCAGCAGGGAGGGCCCTGGCTATGGCTACACCTTC CATSREGPGYGYTF
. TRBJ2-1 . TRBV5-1 TGCGCCAGCAGCTTGGACGGGAGTGGAGTAGGTGAGCAGTTCTTC CASSLDGSGVGEQFF
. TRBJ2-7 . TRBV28 TGTGCCAGCAGTTTATCTGGTGGGCAGGGGGGGGTCTTGGAGCAGTACTTC CASSLSGGQGGVLEQYF
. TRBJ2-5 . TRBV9 TGTGCCAGCAGCGTAGGACCTCTACAAGAGACCCAGTACTTC CASSVGPLQETQYF
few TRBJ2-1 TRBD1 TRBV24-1 TGTGCCACCAGCGGACAGGGAAATGAGCAGTTCTTC CATSGQGNEQFF
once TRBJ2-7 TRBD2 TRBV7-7 TGTGCCAGCAGCTTGGGGGGGGACTCCTACGAGCAGTACTTC CASSLGGDSYEQYF
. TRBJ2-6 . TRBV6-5 TGTGCCAGCAGTTACTCGACAGGTCACGGGGCCAACGTCCTGACTTTC CASSYSTGHGANVLTF
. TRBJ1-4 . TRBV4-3 TGCGCCAGCAGCCATGCAACGGGGGTTAATGAAAAACTGTTTTTT CASSHATGVNEKLFF
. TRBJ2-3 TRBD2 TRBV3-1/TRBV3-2 TGTGCCAGCAGCCTGAGGACTAGCGGCTCCCGCACAGATACGCAGTATTTT CASSLRTSGSRTDTQYF
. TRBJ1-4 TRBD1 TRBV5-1 TGCGCCAGCAGCTTGATCGCCACAGGGGGGGATGAAAAACTGTTTTTT CASSLIATGGDEKLFF
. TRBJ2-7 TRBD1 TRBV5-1 TGCGCCAGCAGCGGGGGACAGGGAGACGAGCAGTACTTC CASSGGQGDEQYF
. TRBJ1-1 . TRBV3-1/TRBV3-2 TGTGCCAGCAGCTCTAAATGGGCAGGGGCGAACACTGAAGCTTTCTTT CASSSKWAGANTEAFF
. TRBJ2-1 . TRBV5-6 TGTGCCAGCAGCCCTGGTAGTAGAGGAGATGGAAATGAGCAGTTCTTC CASSPGSRGDGNEQFF
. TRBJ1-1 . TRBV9 TGTGCCAGCAGCCGGGGGGGAGGCGGGGGCACTGAAGCTTTCTTT CASSRGGGGGTEAFF
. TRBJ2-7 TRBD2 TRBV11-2 TGTGCCAGCAGCTTTTTCGGGACTAGCGGAGTAGTTTTCTCCTACGAGCAGTACTTC CASSFFGTSGVVFSYEQYF
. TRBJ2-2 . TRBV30 TGTGCCTGGAGTAGGGGACACACCACCGGGGAGCTGTTTTTT CAWSRGHTTGELFF
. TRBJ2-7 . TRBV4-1 TGCGCCAGCAGCCAAGAAATCAGAACAACCTACGAGCAGTACTTC CASSQEIRTTYEQYF
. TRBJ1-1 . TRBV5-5 TGTGCCAGCAGCCATCTTGGTACTGAAGCTTTCTTT CASSHLGTEAFF
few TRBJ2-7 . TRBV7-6 TGTGCCAGCAGCGGTGAGGCTCAGGGTTCCTACGAGCAGTACTTC CASSGEAQGSYEQYF
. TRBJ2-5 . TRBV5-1 TGCGCCAGCAGCTTGGCCGGGACCGGAGGAGAGACCCAGTACTTC CASSLAGTGGETQYF
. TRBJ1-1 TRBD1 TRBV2 TGTGCCAGCAGGGGACAGGGCACTGAAGCTTTCTTT CASRGQGTEAFF
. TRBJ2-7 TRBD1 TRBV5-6 TGTGCCAGCAGCCCAGCAGGGGGCTACGAGCAGTACTTC CASSPAGGYEQYF
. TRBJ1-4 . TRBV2 TGTGCCAGCAGGGTCACAGGGTGGGCTAATGAAAAACTGTTTTTT CASRVTGWANEKLFF
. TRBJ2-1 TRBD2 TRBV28 TGTGCCAGCAGTCTCGGACTAGCGGGAGTCTACAATGAGCAGTTCTTC CASSLGLAGVYNEQFF